This passage covers 28 T cell receptor beta chains from one sample sequenced in a study of T cells in Graves' hyperthyroidism and ophthalmopathy. What was amplified from RNA transcripts were TCR beta CDR3 regions. An initial round of RT-PCR targeting the TCR CDR3 relied on the HTBI primer set. TCRdb fed the multiplex PCR reads into MiXCR, producing one record per CDR3 protein. Of about 590,000 distinct CDR3 sequences in the sample, 15% to 18% were seen once. Sequenced sample: blood. These receptor sequences come from a woman aged 30 to 39 with Graves' hyperthyroidism.

Turning to this clonotype: A single base separates this from a much larger clone, so it may be a read error. The chain is built from TRBV5-1 and TRBJ2-7; D remains ambiguous. The germline V gene has CDR1 SGHRS and CDR2 YFSETQ. The ends were cut back, 0 bases at V and 7 bases at J, with 17 bases in the middle. The CDR3 is 15 residues long. CDR3 coding DNA: TGCGCCAGCAGCTTGGCCGGGCGTGCGGCAGAGGAGCAGTACTTC. Encoded protein: CASSLAGRAAEEQYF.

This clonotype has more than one count but fewer than ten. This chain's CDR3 is CASRDAGGGYGYTF. Here the CDR3 DNA reads TGTGCCAGCAGAGATGCAGGGGGCGGTTATGGCTACACCTTC. The chain uses TRBV27 and TRBJ1-2; 8 bases are shared with TRBD1. The CDR3 sequence is 14 residues long. CDR1 is MNHEY and CDR2 is SMNVEV in the germline V gene (reference sequence). The V and J ends lost 6 bases and 5 bases, in that order; junction bases with no gene match: 8.

This clonotype was seen a few times. The chain carries TRBV10-3 and TRBJ1-2; D is ambiguous. V lost 4 bases and J lost 4, with 10 bases in between. The CDR3 extends over 13 amino acids. CDR1 and CDR2 (germline): ENHRY, SYGVKD. The CDR3 region has the DNA TGTGCCATCAGTGGTGGACTCGGCTATGGCTACACCTTC. This gives the protein CAISGGLGYGYTF.

The V call is TRBV12-3 or TRBV12-4, the J call TRBJ2-1, with D perhaps being TRBD1 or TRBD2 (6 bases each). This CDR3 region has 14 residues. V was shortened by 3 bases and J by 3 bases, with 9 bases between the two germline ends. The CDR3: CASSFAGHYNEQFF. In DNA form, the CDR3 reads TGTGCCAGCAGTTTTGCGGGACACTACAATGAGCAGTTCTTC.

This clonotype was seen ten or more times. The chain uses TRBV5-1 and TRBJ1-4; no reliable D call. From germline, CDR1 is SGHRS and CDR2 YFSETQ. The CDR3 totals 15 residues. V shed 2 bases and J shed 0 bases, with 8 bases lying between them. The CDR3 nucleotides are TGCGCCAGCAGCTTATTGGGCGCAACTAATGAAAAACTGTTTTTT. This translates into CASSLLGATNEKLFF.

The sample holds many counts of this clonotype. This sequence joins TRBV12-3 or TRBV12-4 and TRBJ2-3, with TRBD2 matching over 10 bases. Trimming at V came to 3 bases and at J to 5 bases, leaving 5 bases not matched to a gene. This CDR3 contains 15 residues. CDR3 residues: CASSFTSGIGDTQYF. The DNA of the CDR3 is TGTGCCAGCAGTTTTACTAGCGGGATTGGAGATACGCAGTATTTT.

A remark on this clonotype: The missing conserved phenylalanine or tryptophan at the end of this CDR3 makes a read error likely. This chain links TRBV28 with TRBJ2-7; TRBD2 matches 11 bases. Germline V lookup: CDR1 MDHEN, CDR2 SYDVKM. With V trimmed by 3 bases and J by 0 bases, 4 bases remained unmatched. The CDR3 sequence is 16 residues long. The CDR3 loop is CASSLSGTSGSYEQYS. Here the CDR3 DNA reads TGTGCCAGCAGTTTGTCCGGGACTAGCGGCTCCTACGAGCAGTACTCC.

The sample holds a few counts of this clonotype. The rearrangement links TRBV5-5 to TRBJ2-7; no reliable D call. Trimming left V 0 bases short and J 2 bases short, with 15 bases between. The length of the CDR3 is 16 residues. CDR1 is SGHKS, CDR2 YYEKEE, per germline (reference sequence). The chain's CDR3 is CASSLEGSGGAYEQYF. CDR3 in DNA: TGTGCCAGCAGCTTGGAAGGTTCGGGCGGAGCCTACGAGCAGTACTTC.

This clonotype has just a few counts. V gene TRBV5-1 combines with J gene TRBJ1-6; no clear D gene. CDR1 and CDR2 from the germline V gene are SGHRS and YFSETQ. This CDR3 is 17 amino acids long. V was pared by 3 bases and J by 9 bases, with 22 bases between. This CDR3 reads CASSSTGRAGEGSPLHF. CDR3 coding DNA: TGCGCCAGCAGCTCCACTGGACGGGCCGGTGAGGGTTCACCCCTCCACTTT.

This clonotype was found many times. This chain uses TRBV11-2 with TRBJ1-3, with D tentatively TRBD1 (5 bases). Germline V lookup: CDR1 SGHAT, CDR2 FQNNGV. The CDR3 consists of 18 residues. V was cut by 5 bases and J by 0 bases, with 20 bases left in between. This chain's CDR3 is CASSVSAGTDYSGNTIYF. CDR3 nucleotide sequence: TGTGCCAGCAGCGTTTCCGCCGGGACGGATTACTCTGGAAACACCATATATTTT.

This clonotype was detected ten times or more. The V call is TRBV27, the J call TRBJ2-1; the match to TRBD2 covers 11 bases. V lost 4 bases, J lost 5 bases, and 7 bases stayed unmatched. The CDR3 is 16 residues long. CDR1 and CDR2 from the germline V gene are MNHEY and SMNVEV (reference sequence). The DNA for the CDR3 is TGTGCCAGCAGTTCCACACTAGCGGGGGTAGACAATGAGCAGTTCTTC. As protein: CASSSTLAGVDNEQFF.

This clonotype was seen repeatedly, ten times or more. This chain connects TRBV12-3 or TRBV12-4 to TRBJ2-1; 8 positions match TRBD1. The CDR3 consists of 15 residues. The junction had 6 bases not matched to a gene; V was cut back by 3 bases and J by 5 bases. CDR3: CASSFWQGANNEQFF. Written as DNA, the CDR3 is TGTGCCAGCAGTTTTTGGCAGGGGGCCAACAATGAGCAGTTCTTC.

The sample holds a few counts of this clonotype. V gene TRBV4-2 combines with J gene TRBJ1-6, with D unclear. The CDR3 extends over 17 amino acids. Germline-derived CDR1 and CDR2 are LGHNA and YNFKEQ. Trimming pared 1 base from V and 6 bases from J, leaving 16 bases between. CDR3 in DNA: TGTGCCAGCAGCCAAGGTCTCCAAAGCAGGTTTAATTCACCCCTCCACTTT. Protein: CASSQGLQSRFNSPLHF.

On this clonotype: The junction departs from germline at one end; a sequencing error may be responsible. The gene calls are TRBV12-3 or TRBV12-4 and TRBJ2-7; D is perhaps TRBD1 (6 bases). CDR3 size: 15 residues. CDR3 loop: CVSSLSGASFHEQYF. The CDR3 DNA sequence: TGTGTCAGCAGTTTGTCAGGGGCGTCCTTCCACGAGCAGTACTTC.

This clonotype was counted between two and nine times. This rearrangement joins TRBV20-1 to TRBJ2-1; tentative D call: TRBD2 (6 bases). The CDR3 length is 13 residues. Trimming left V 5 bases short and J 8 bases short, with 16 bases between. CDR1 DFQATT and CDR2 SNEGSKA come from the germline V gene (reference sequence). For the CDR3, the DNA is TGCAGTGCTGCCGAACGGGGGAGGTATGAGCAGTTCTTC. This encodes CSAAERGRYEQFF.

The CDR3 protein is CSVGQGSGANVLTF. CDR3 bases: TGCAGCGTTGGACAGGGCTCTGGGGCCAACGTCCTGACTTTC. The chain carries TRBV29-1 and TRBJ2-6; TRBD1 matches 7 bases. CDR1 SQVTM and CDR2 ANQGSEA come from the germline V gene. This CDR3 is 14 amino acids long. V was pared by 4 bases and J by 0 bases, with 0 bases of the junction left unmatched.

In this sample, this clonotype turned up many times. V usage is TRBV6-1 and J usage is TRBJ2-5, with D maybe TRBD2 (6 bases). Germline V gives CDR1 MNHNS, CDR2 SASEGT. This CDR3 comprises 15 residues. V was clipped by 5 bases and J by 3 bases, with 16 bases between them. The CDR3 DNA follows: TGTGCCAGCAGTACCCCAGCTGGGGAGGAAGAGACCCAGTACTTC. This encodes CASSTPAGEEETQYF.

The rearrangement joins TRBV28 to TRBJ1-2; TRBD1 is a possible D gene (5 bases). Per the germline V gene, CDR1 is MDHEN and CDR2 is SYDVKM. Trimming took 5 bases from V and 8 from J, leaving 21 bases between them. The CDR3 extends over 15 amino acids. CDR3 sequence (DNA): TGTGCCAGCAGTGGGAGCGGGACTCTCGTCAGGGGCTACACCTTC. It is translated as CASSGSGTLVRGYTF.

This clonotype was counted between two and nine times. The junction does not match germline at one end; this may be a read error. V is TRBV12-3 or TRBV12-4 and J is TRBJ2-1; D might be TRBD1 (6 bases). The CDR3 totals 14 residues. The CDR3: CAGSFHRDYNEQFF. The CDR3 DNA reads as TGTGCCGGCAGTTTTCACAGGGACTACAATGAGCAGTTCTTC.

This clonotype was detected many times. The CDR3 nucleotides are TGTGCCAGCACATTAGAGAGCTCCTACGAGCAGTACTTC. It encodes CASTLESSYEQYF. The chain combines TRBV7-2 with TRBJ2-7; D not resolved. The V and J ends lost 7 bases and 0 bases respectively, with 10 bases between them. Germline V gives CDR1 SGHTA, CDR2 FQGNSA. The CDR3 totals 13 residues.

The chain recombines TRBV27 with TRBJ2-6; the match to TRBD2 covers 10 bases. With 7 bases clipped from V and 3 bases from J, the junction kept 6 bases outside the gene matches. Germline assignment: CDR1 MNHEY and CDR2 SMNVEV (reference sequence). This CDR3 region has 16 residues. The CDR3 nucleotides read TGTGCCAGCAAGCTAGCGGGGGCCTATGGGGCCAACGTCCTGACTTTC. Translated: CASKLAGAYGANVLTF.

This clonotype appeared a few times. A read error may explain this, as a much larger clone is one base away. The CDR3 loop reads CSASLGNYNEQLF. CDR3 bases: TGCAGTGCTAGTCTGGGGAACTACAATGAGCAGCTCTTC. V and J are TRBV20-1 and TRBJ2-1; D remains unclear. The CDR3 is made up of 13 amino acids. Looked up from germline, CDR1 is DFQATT and CDR2 is SNEGSKA (reference sequence).

Points on this clonotype: This could be a read error, since a much larger clone is one nucleotide away. The chain employs TRBV20-1 and TRBJ2-1, with 9 bases that match TRBD2. Germline CDR1 reads DFQATT; CDR2 reads SNEGSKA (reference sequence). The CDR3 sequence is 14 residues long. The CDR3 sequence is CRARTSGQTHEQFF. The CDR3 DNA reads TGCAGGGCTAGAACTAGCGGGCAAACCCATGAGCAGTTCTTC.

This clonotype was detected only a few times. The J gene is TRBJ2-7, the V gene TRBV27; TRBD1 matches 7 bases. CDR1 is MNHEY and CDR2 is SMNVEV in the germline V gene (reference sequence). The CDR3 has 16 residues. V dropped 6 bases and J dropped 7; count of bases not matched to a gene: 18. DNA for the CDR3: TGTGCCAGCAGCCGAAACCCGGGGACAGTGGCTAGGGAGCAGTACTTC. Translating gives CASSRNPGTVAREQYF.

A few counts support this clonotype. V gene TRBV18 combines with J gene TRBJ1-1; D possibly corresponds to TRBD1 (6 bases). This CDR3 is built from 16 residues. The germline gives CDR1 KGHSH, CDR2 LQKENI. Trimming took off 6 bases at V and 6 bases at J, with 23 bases between the two ends. CDR3: CASSPAGGEVFAEAFF. The CDR3 DNA sequence: TGTGCCAGCTCTCCCGCGGGGGGCGAGGTTTTCGCTGAAGCTTTCTTT.

V is TRBV20-1 and J is TRBJ1-2; no definite D call. The CDR3 is made up of 12 amino acids. V was trimmed by 3 bases and J by 5 bases, leaving 10 bases between them. The germline V gene encodes CDR1 DFQATT and CDR2 SNEGSKA (reference sequence). The CDR3 sequence: CSARGADYGYTF. The DNA for the CDR3 is TGCAGTGCTAGGGGCGCGGATTATGGCTACACCTTC.

This clonotype was detected many times. J is TRBJ2-1 and V is TRBV6-4; possible D gene TRBD2, 5 bases. The CDR3 extends over 13 amino acids. Germline assignment: CDR1 MRHNA and CDR2 SNTAGT. Trimming removed 4 bases from V and 8 bases from J, with 12 bases in between. CDR3 sequence (DNA): TGTGCCAGCAGTGTCGAGAGGGAGTATGAGCAGTTCTTC. Amino acid sequence: CASSVEREYEQFF.

This clonotype turned up a few times. The V and J genes are TRBV6-2 or TRBV6-3 and TRBJ1-5; no clear D. The V end was cut by 0 bases, the J end by 0 bases, with 15 bases between. CDR3 size: 18 residues. The V gene's germline CDR1 is MNHEY and CDR2 SVGEGT. CDR3 residues: CASSYSADGPYSNQPQHF. In DNA, the CDR3 is TGTGCCAGCAGTTACTCGGCGGACGGACCTTATAGCAATCAGCCCCAGCATTTT.